The 19 T cell receptor beta chains below were found in one sample sequenced in a study of T cell repertoires in cytomegalovirus infection. Antigen specificity for these receptors is unknown. TCRdb passed the reads through MiXCR, listing each CDR3 protein once. This table holds about 700,000 distinct CDR3 sequences, roughly 33% found once. This specimen was cultured PBMCs, taken from culture after CMV antigen stimulation. The receptors derive from a human donor in good health (CMV status not recorded). Some clones in this sample may be carry-over from other donors' samples.

The chain links TRBV20-1 to TRBJ1-5; weak D call: TRBD1 (6 bases). This CDR3 is built from 14 residues. V was clipped by 5 bases and J by 1 base, with 12 bases between them. Germline V gene lookup returns CDR1 DFQATT and CDR2 SNEGSKA (reference sequence). In DNA, the CDR3 is TGCAGTGCTTCCCGCAGGGGAAGCAATCAGCCCCAGCATTTT. This codes for CSASRRGSNQPQHF.

The chain employs TRBV5-4 and TRBJ2-7; 7 bases align to TRBD1. The germline gives CDR1 SGHNT, CDR2 YYREEE (reference sequence). Trimming took 2 bases from V and 2 from J; bases not matched to a gene: 7. The CDR3 covers 15 residues. This chain's CDR3 is CASSFPGQQTYEQYF. CDR3 coding DNA: TGTGCCAGCAGCTTTCCGGGACAGCAGACCTACGAGCAGTACTTC.

This clonotype was found a few times. The chain carries TRBV7-2 and TRBJ2-5, with TRBD2 identical over 10 bases. Unmatched junction bases numbered 7, after V lost 1 base and J lost 5 bases. CDR3 length: 16 residues. Germline-derived CDR1 and CDR2 are SGHTA and FQGNSA. The CDR3, as DNA: TGTGCCAGCAGCTTAGGAGCGGGGGGGCCGGTTGAGACCCAGTACTTC. This codes for CASSLGAGGPVETQYF.

The chain uses TRBV28 and TRBJ1-3; D call uncertain. The V gene lost 9 bases and the J gene lost 4 bases, with 13 bases spanning the gap. The V gene's germline CDR1 is MDHEN and CDR2 SYDVKM. The CDR3 has 13 amino acids. The CDR3 is CASLFREGNTIYF. The CDR3 DNA reads as TGTGCCAGTCTCTTCCGTGAAGGAAACACCATATATTTT.

In its sample, this clonotype was seen many times. V usage is TRBV12-3 or TRBV12-4 and J usage is TRBJ1-1; D unclear. The CDR3 contains 11 residues. V gave up 3 bases and J gave up 4 bases, with 3 bases separating them. The CDR3 nucleotides read TGTGCCAGCAGTTTCGTCACTGAAGCTTTCTTT. This translates into CASSFVTEAFF.

Many counts were recorded for this clonotype. J is TRBJ1-4 and V is TRBV7-2; possibly TRBD1 for D (5 bases). The germline V gene has CDR1 SGHTA and CDR2 FQGNSA. V lost 2 bases to trimming and J lost 4 bases, with 14 bases between them. This CDR3 contains 16 residues. The CDR3: CASSLMAPGSNEKLFF. The DNA for the CDR3 is TGTGCCAGCAGCTTAATGGCGCCAGGGAGTAATGAAAAACTGTTTTTT.

This clonotype was seen a handful of times. The rearrangement joins TRBV7-6 to TRBJ1-1; TRBD1 might be the D (5 bases). CDR3 length: 13 residues. The germline V and J ends were trimmed by 5 bases and 8 bases, with 15 bases remaining between them. CDR1 and CDR2 from the germline V gene are SGHVS and FNYEAQ. The CDR3 loop reads CASSARGRREAFF. The CDR3 DNA follows: TGTGCCAGCAGCGCCCGGGGGAGGCGCGAAGCTTTCTTT.

J is TRBJ2-1 and V is TRBV30; weak D call: TRBD2 (6 bases). V gave up 1 base and J gave up 8 bases, with 12 bases separating them. The CDR3 extends over 13 amino acids. Germline loops: CDR1 GTSNPN, CDR2 SVGIG (reference sequence). DNA for the CDR3: TGTGCCTGGAGTGGTTGGGGAGGCGATGAGCAGTTCTTC. It is translated as CAWSGWGGDEQFF.

This clonotype occurred a few times. The gene calls are TRBV7-8 and TRBJ1-1, with 7 bases matching TRBD1. Trimming at V came to 8 bases and at J to 0 bases, leaving 3 bases not matched to a gene. Germline values: CDR1 SGHVS, CDR2 FQNEAQ. The CDR3 length is 13 residues. The CDR3 DNA sequence: TGTGCCAGCTCGGGACAGCTGAACACTGAAGCTTTCTTT. Amino acid sequence: CASSGQLNTEAFF.

This chain connects TRBV12-3 or TRBV12-4 to TRBJ1-5, with 7 bases lining up with TRBD1. This CDR3 spans 14 amino acids. Losses at the gene ends were 5 bases for V and 7 bases for J; bases not matched to a gene: 8. The CDR3 loop reads CASSPGQRRQPQHF. CDR3 coding DNA: TGTGCCAGCAGTCCGGGACAGAGGAGGCAGCCCCAGCATTTT.

This clonotype was seen a few times. The chain links TRBV7-2 to TRBJ2-7; 11 bases align to TRBD2. The CDR3 totals 17 residues. From germline, CDR1 is SGHTA and CDR2 FQGNSA. Trimming removed 2 bases from V and 2 bases from J; junction bases left unmatched: 8. The CDR3 protein is CASSLRIAGGRTYEQYF. CDR3 in DNA: TGTGCCAGCAGCTTACGAATAGCGGGAGGGAGGACCTACGAGCAGTACTTC.

In this sample, this clonotype turned up a few times. V and J are TRBV6-1 and TRBJ2-2; D tentatively reads TRBD1 or TRBD2 (6 bases each). The V end was cut by 9 bases, the J end by 4 bases, with 15 bases between. Germline V CDR1 and CDR2: MNHNS, SASEGT. The CDR3 sequence is 14 residues long. DNA of the CDR3: TGTGCCAGTCAGGGGCAGGGAGGCACCGGGGAGCTGTTTTTT. It specifies CASQGQGGTGELFF.

This clonotype was recorded a few times. The rearrangement links TRBV12-3 or TRBV12-4 to TRBJ1-1; D gene uncertain. V lost 9 bases to trimming and J lost 6 bases, with 14 bases between them. The CDR3 loop spans 12 amino acids. CDR3 sequence: CASSGFMAEAFF. In DNA, the CDR3 is TGTGCCAGTTCGGGGTTTATGGCTGAAGCTTTCTTT.

As DNA, the CDR3 is TGTGCCAGCAGCGGGGACAGGGTATGGGAGACCCAGTACTTC. This sequence encodes CASSGDRVWETQYF. This chain joins TRBV5-3 and TRBJ2-5; 9 bases match TRBD1. TRBV5-3 is flagged as an ORF with uncertain function. CDR3 length: 14 residues. V was pared by 8 bases and J by 5 bases, with 10 bases of the junction left unmatched.

This clonotype occurred once. V and J are TRBV6-2 or TRBV6-3 and TRBJ1-1; no firm D call. Germline CDR1 reads MNHEY; CDR2 reads SVGEGT. This CDR3 spans 13 amino acids. V lost 6 bases, J lost 5 bases, and 13 bases lay in between. CDR3 in DNA: TGTGCCAGCAGGCCGGCGGGCGGGACTGAAGCTTTCTTT. It codes for CASRPAGGTEAFF.

V and J are TRBV5-4 and TRBJ2-7; 10 bases match TRBD2. Trimming at V came to 0 bases and at J to 3 bases, leaving 6 bases not matched to a gene. Germline V gene lookup returns CDR1 SGHNT and CDR2 YYREEE (reference sequence). This CDR3 comprises 16 residues. For the CDR3, the DNA is TGTGCCAGCAGCTTGGGGGCAGCGGGAGGGGACTACGAGCAGTACTTC. This translates into CASSLGAAGGDYEQYF. The entire variable domain, with the rest obtained from reference TRBV5-4 and TRBJ2-7, is as follows: ETGVTQSPTHLIKTRGQQVTLRCSSQSGHNTVSWYQQALGQGPQFIFQYYREEENGRGNFPPRFSGLQFPNYSSELNVNALELDDSALYLCASSLGAAGGDYEQYFGPGTRLTVT.

This chain links TRBV20-1 with TRBJ2-1; D ambiguous. CDR1 is DFQATT, CDR2 SNEGSKA, per germline (reference sequence). With 3 bases removed from V and 2 bases from J, the gap between germline ends came to 11 bases. CDR3 length equals 14 residues. Here the CDR3 DNA reads TGCAGTGCTAGTGGAGCGACAACCTACAATGAGCAGTTCTTC. Protein sequence: CSASGATTYNEQFF.

CDR3 DNA sequence: TGTGCCAGCAGCTTTCCGCGGGACGCGTACTCTGGGGCCAACGTCCTGACTTTC. Translated, it gives CASSFPRDAYSGANVLTF. This chain links TRBV7-4 with TRBJ2-6, with D tentatively TRBD2 (6 bases). The CDR3 consists of 18 residues. Germline V gene data show CDR1 as SGHVT and CDR2 as SQSDAQ. V gave up 3 bases and J gave up 0 bases, with 15 bases separating them. The full variable domain, with the rest looked up from reference TRBV7-4 and TRBJ2-6, is GAGVSQSPRYKVAKRGRDVALRCDSISGHVTLYWYRQTLGQGSEVLTYSQSDAQRDKSGRPSGRFSAERPERSVSTLKIQRTEQGDSAVYLCASSFPRDAYSGANVLTFGAGSRLTVL.

This rearrangement joins TRBV4-3 to TRBJ2-1, with D hard to call. The length of the CDR3 is 15 residues. The germline CDR1 and CDR2 sequences are LGHNA and YSLEER. Between the trimmed V and J ends, which lost 4 bases and 0 bases, there was a span of 10 bases. The CDR3 reads CASSRVGSSYNEQFF. The CDR3 region has the DNA TGCGCCAGCAGCCGAGTGGGTAGCTCCTACAATGAGCAGTTCTTC.